One and the same sample provided the 20 T cell receptor beta chains below, sequenced in a study of blood T cell repertoires in COVID-19 (TCRdb year 2020). Receptor libraries were prepared by the immunoSEQ multiplex PCR assay. This is the immuneACCESS table as TCRdb keeps it, with only in-frame sequences that have V and J called. A part of the clones is gone; compared with another copy, unresolved V genes explain less than half, and the rest is unexplained. For this sample the table gives a few hundred thousand clones, of which around 89% were detected only once. Around 0.8% of the sample is taken by the ten largest. The sequencing input was peripheral blood. These receptors were taken from a man aged 30 to 45 with acute or convalescent COVID-19.

The chain employs TRBV30 and TRBJ1-1; 7 bases are a match to TRBD1. The CDR3 sequence is 17 residues long. Germline V gene data show CDR1 as GTSNPN and CDR2 as SVGIG (reference sequence). V shed 7 bases and J 1 base; nucleotides not matched to a gene: 18. This CDR3 reads CAYRHRYQGQRNTEAFF. CDR3 bases: TGTGCCTACCGTCACCGATACCAGGGACAGAGGAACACTGAAGCTTTCTTT.

The chain couples TRBV5-1 to TRBJ1-6; TRBD1 aligns across 12 bases. Losses at the gene ends were 4 bases for V and 10 bases for J; bases not matched to a gene: 6. CDR1 is SGHRS and CDR2 is YFSETQ in the germline V gene. The length of the CDR3 is 15 residues. The CDR3: CASSPGQGAFSPLHF. Here the CDR3 DNA reads TGCGCCAGCAGCCCGGGACAGGGGGCCTTCTCACCCCTCCACTTT.

This clone was recorded a few times. In DNA, the CDR3 is TGCGCCAGCAGCCGGAGCGGGGGGAACATTCAGTACTTC. It encodes CASSRSGGNIQYF. The rearrangement links TRBV5-1 to TRBJ2-4; 9 bases fit TRBD2. CDR1 is SGHRS, CDR2 YFSETQ, per germline. The CDR3 spans 13 residues. The V gene end was trimmed by 4 bases and the J gene end by 7 bases; junction bases not matched to a gene: 3.

The V and J genes are TRBV24-1 and TRBJ2-1, with 8 bases identical to TRBD2. This CDR3 is built from 14 residues. Trimming removed 3 bases from V and 6 bases from J; junction bases left unmatched: 3. Germline values: CDR1 KGHDR, CDR2 SFDVKD. The CDR3 region has the DNA TGTGCCACCAGTGATCCAGGACTAGCCAATGAGCAGTTCTTC. It yields the protein CATSDPGLANEQFF.

The rearrangement uses TRBV29-1 and TRBJ1-1; 10 nucleotides line up with TRBD1. CDR1 and CDR2 (germline): SQVTM, ANQGSEA. CDR3 size: 12 residues. Unmatched junction bases numbered 2, after V lost 3 bases and J lost 7 bases. The CDR3 here is CSVDGTGVEAFF. CDR3 DNA: TGCAGCGTTGACGGGACAGGGGTTGAAGCTTTCTTT.

The CDR3 is CASTTPDRAHTIYF. The CDR3 DNA sequence: TGTGCCAGCACTACCCCGGACAGGGCGCACACCATATATTTT. The genes are TRBV28 and TRBJ1-3; 8 positions match TRBD1. Trimming at V came to 7 bases and at J to 8 bases, leaving 10 bases not matched to a gene. Germline lookup yields CDR1 MDHEN and CDR2 SYDVKM. The CDR3 is 14 amino acids.

The rearrangement uses TRBV24-1 and TRBJ1-5, with D perhaps matching TRBD1 (5 bases). V lost 2 bases and J lost 2, with 6 bases in between. This CDR3 spans 14 amino acids. CDR1 is KGHDR, CDR2 SFDVKD, per germline. CDR3 DNA sequence: TGTGCCACCAGTGATTCGGGGGGCAATCAGCCCCAGCATTTT. It specifies CATSDSGGNQPQHF.

The J gene is TRBJ1-4, the V gene TRBV30, with D hard to call. This CDR3 is built from 13 residues. Trimming removed 0 bases at V and 8 bases at J, with 10 bases between. CDR1 and CDR2 (germline): GTSNPN, SVGIG (reference sequence). The CDR3 loop is CAWSVDSREKLFF. The CDR3 DNA sequence: TGTGCCTGGAGTGTAGATTCTCGGGAAAAACTGTTTTTT.

This chain uses TRBV19 with TRBJ2-7, with D possibly being TRBD2 (6 bases). Trimming removed 1 base from V and 3 bases from J, with 10 bases in between. The CDR3 runs 14 residues. The germline V gene encodes CDR1 LNHDA and CDR2 SQIVND (reference sequence). CDR3 sequence reads: CASSIVGGNYEQYF. CDR3 coding DNA: TGTGCCAGTAGTATAGTGGGGGGAAACTACGAGCAGTACTTC. The full variable domain, rest sourced from reference TRBV19 and TRBJ2-7, is DGGITQSPKYLFRKEGQNVTLSCEQNLNHDAMYWYRQDPGQGLRLIYYSQIVNDFQKGDIAEGYSVSREKKESFPLTVTSAQKNPTAFYLCASSIVGGNYEQYFGPGTRLTVT.

A note on this clone: Other DNA sequences in this sample translate to the same CDR3. The chain carries TRBV5-1 and TRBJ2-2; a possible D gene is TRBD2 (6 bases). This CDR3 region has 14 residues. Germline CDR1 SGHRS, CDR2 YFSETQ. The V end was cut by 2 bases, the J end by 1 base, with 6 bases between. The CDR3 reads CASSFGGNTGELFF. The CDR3 DNA is TGCGCCAGCAGCTTCGGGGGGAACACCGGGGAGCTGTTTTTT.

The chain links TRBV19 to TRBJ2-3; weak D call: TRBD1 (6 bases). There are 15 residues in the CDR3. The germline V and J ends were trimmed by 3 bases and 0 bases, with 10 bases remaining between them. The germline V gene encodes CDR1 LNHDA and CDR2 SQIVND (reference sequence). CDR3 coding DNA: TGTGCCAGTAGTATCGGACAGCCTAGCACAGATACGCAGTATTTT. Translation: CASSIGQPSTDTQYF.

This chain joins TRBV3-1 (or the pseudogene TRBV3-2) and TRBJ1-1, with a weak D call TRBD1 (6 bases). Germline CDR1 and CDR2: LGHDT and YNNKEL (reference sequence). There are 15 residues in the CDR3. The V end lost 1 base, the J end lost 0 bases, and 9 bases lay between the germline ends. DNA for the CDR3: TGTGCCAGCAGCCAAGTCGGACAGATGAACACTGAAGCTTTCTTT. It is translated as CASSQVGQMNTEAFF.

The chain recombines TRBV9 with TRBJ2-1, with TRBD2 identical over 8 bases. CDR1 SGDLS and CDR2 YYNGEE come from the germline V gene. The CDR3 totals 15 residues. V shed 2 bases and J 5 bases; nucleotides not matched to a gene: 6. The CDR3 sequence: CASSVGSGTNNEQFF. The CDR3 DNA sequence: TGTGCCAGCAGCGTGGGTAGCGGGACTAACAATGAGCAGTTCTTC.

This clone appeared once. The chain uses TRBV7-8 and TRBJ2-3, with 9 bases identical to TRBD1. Germline lookup yields CDR1 SGHVS and CDR2 FQNEAQ. The CDR3 sequence is 14 residues long. With V trimmed by 5 bases and J by 5 bases, 5 bases remained unmatched. The DNA for the CDR3 is TGTGCCAGCAGCCGGGACAGGGTAGAAGATACGCAGTATTTT. Its protein product is CASSRDRVEDTQYF.

V is TRBV28 and J is TRBJ1-5; D perhaps matches TRBD1 (6 bases). The CDR3 extends over 15 amino acids. The germline V and J ends were trimmed by 0 bases and 7 bases, with 13 bases remaining between them. Germline-derived CDR1 and CDR2 are MDHEN and SYDVKM. CDR3 in DNA: TGTGCCAGCAGTTTATGGGGGGCGCCGGGACAGCCCCAGCATTTT. Translated: CASSLWGAPGQPQHF.

The chain joins TRBV6-4 to TRBJ2-1; D is possibly TRBD2 (6 bases). Germline V gives CDR1 MRHNA, CDR2 SNTAGT. Between the trimmed V and J ends, which lost 2 bases and 4 bases, there was a span of 12 bases. The CDR3 spans 15 residues. The CDR3 DNA is TGTGCCAGCAGTGACCGGGGGACGAAATACAATGAGCAGTTCTTC. It yields the protein CASSDRGTKYNEQFF.

This clone was found a few times. The chain links TRBV27 to TRBJ1-2; no definite D call. CDR1 is MNHEY, CDR2 SMNVEV, per germline (reference sequence). This CDR3 comprises 13 residues. Between the trimmed V and J ends, which lost 2 bases and 3 bases, there was a span of 7 bases. CDR3 nucleotides: TGTGCCAGCAGTTTAAGGAGCGACTATGGCTACACCTTC. The encoded protein is CASSLRSDYGYTF.

The chain combines TRBV24-1 with TRBJ1-2; 8 bases agree with TRBD1. This CDR3 region has 15 residues. V dropped 4 bases and J dropped 8; count of bases not matched to a gene: 11. Germline CDR1 is KGHDR and CDR2 is SFDVKD. In nucleotides, the CDR3 is TGTGCCACCAGTGACCCCGGTCAGGGGGCGATAGGCTACACCTTC. Its translation is CATSDPGQGAIGYTF.

The chain recombines TRBV2 with TRBJ1-5; D possibly corresponds to TRBD1 (6 bases). This CDR3 is built from 17 residues. Germline CDR1 reads SNHLY; CDR2 reads FYNNEI. V lost 7 bases, J lost 0 bases, and 19 bases lay in between. CDR3 sequence (DNA): TGTGCCAGCATGGGGGGGGCGACCCTTAATAGCAATCAGCCCCAGCATTTT. It specifies CASMGGATLNSNQPQHF.

The chain joins TRBV7-9 to TRBJ1-2, with D perhaps TRBD1 (6 bases). This CDR3 is built from 14 residues. CDR1 and CDR2 from the germline V gene are SEHNR and FQNEAQ (reference sequence). Trimming took off 0 bases at V and 8 bases at J, with 13 bases between the two ends. CDR3 sequence: CASSLAYRVGGYTF. CDR3 nucleotide sequence: TGTGCCAGCAGCTTAGCGTACAGGGTAGGAGGCTACACCTTC.